This is a list of T cell receptor beta chains from one sample in a study of cytomegalovirus exposure and HLA in healthy donors. The assay was immunoSEQ multiplex PCR, and TCRdb's table has in-frame clones only and misses some. The sample carries about 180,000 clones, 85% recorded once. The sample taken for sequencing was PBMCs. The receptors here all came from a boy aged 2 to 9 in good health and CMV-seronegative. Each CDR3 is given with its conserved first and last residue. Fields, in order: J gene, clone size, D gene, V gene, CDR3 protein, CDR3 DNA. D genes are given only for firm matches. Expanded clones get a size class; other rows say once, few or many, or leave the size out.

TRBJ1-1 once TRBD1 TRBV5-6 CASSLTGVNTEAFF TGTGCCAGCAGCCTGACAGGGGTGAACACTGAAGCTTTCTTT
TRBJ2-7 NA NA TRBV13 CASSEAQGGEQYF TGTGCCAGCAGCGAGGCTCAGGGAGGCGAGCAGTACTTC
TRBJ1-6 NA NA TRBV5-1 CASSLRGGLLYSPLHF TGCGCCAGCAGCTTGAGGGGGGGGCTTCTTTATTCACCCCTCCACTTT
TRBJ2-1 NA TRBD2 TRBV10-2 CASRSSGRASEQFF TGCGCCAGCAGGAGTAGCGGGAGGGCCAGTGAGCAGTTCTTC
TRBJ1-1 NA NA TRBV7-2 CASSLRRQNTEAFF TGTGCCAGCAGCTTAAGGCGACAGAACACTGAAGCTTTCTTT
TRBJ1-5 NA TRBD1 TRBV28 CASSDREVQPQHF TGTGCCAGCTCGGACAGGGAAGTTCAGCCCCAGCATTTT
TRBJ2-1 few TRBD1 TRBV28 CASSLWETGENEQFF TGTGCCAGCAGTTTATGGGAGACAGGGGAGAATGAGCAGTTCTTC
TRBJ2-3 NA TRBD2 TRBV7-2 CASSLGVRGGHTDTQYF TGTGCCAGCAGCTTAGGGGTGCGGGGGGGCCACACAGATACGCAGTATTTT
TRBJ1-1 NA NA TRBV12-5 CASALTGNTEAFF TGTGCTAGTGCCCTAACAGGGAACACTGAAGCTTTCTTT
TRBJ1-6 NA NA TRBV27 CASSSSGASYNSPLHF TGTGCCAGCAGTTCATCAGGGGCTTCCTATAATTCACCCCTCCACTTT
TRBJ2-5 NA NA TRBV9 CASSVGQAQETQYF TGTGCCAGCAGCGTAGGGCAGGCCCAAGAGACCCAGTACTTC
TRBJ1-1 NA NA TRBV6-5 CASSLVGGRVTEAFF TGTGCCAGCAGCCTAGTGGGGGGGCGAGTCACTGAAGCTTTCTTT
TRBJ1-4 NA TRBD1 TRBV13 CASSSRTGHEGNEKLFF TGTGCCAGCAGCTCGAGGACAGGGCACGAAGGAAATGAAAAACTGTTTTTT
TRBJ1-3 few TRBD1 TRBV9 CASSRQGLSGNTIYF TGTGCCAGCAGCCGACAGGGACTCTCTGGAAACACCATATATTTT
TRBJ2-7 NA TRBD1 TRBV29-1 CSAGPGQGYEQYF TGCAGCGCTGGGCCGGGACAGGGGTACGAGCAGTACTTC
TRBJ2-3 NA NA TRBV4-1 CASSPGVVSADTQYF TGCGCCAGCAGCCCGGGGGTAGTCTCCGCAGATACGCAGTATTTT
TRBJ1-2 once NA TRBV2 CASMDSWISYGYTF TGTGCCAGCATGGACAGTTGGATTTCCTATGGCTACACCTTC
TRBJ2-4 NA TRBD2 TRBV9 CASSAYRGGDIQYF TGTGCCAGCAGCGCCTATCGGGGGGGAGACATTCAGTACTTC
TRBJ2-4 NA TRBD1 TRBV5-1 CASRSLTGGEGSIQYF TGCGCCAGCAGATCCTTGACAGGGGGCGAAGGGAGCATTCAGTACTTC
TRBJ2-7 NA TRBD1 TRBV27 CASNYGSGQVNEQYF TGTGCCAGCAACTACGGCTCGGGACAGGTAAACGAGCAGTACTTC
TRBJ2-3 NA NA TRBV29-1 CSVARAELTDTQYF TGCAGCGTCGCCCGAGCGGAGCTCACAGATACGCAGTATTTT
TRBJ2-1 NA NA TRBV25-1 CASSQTRYEQFF TGTGCCAGCAGCCAGACTAGGTATGAGCAGTTCTTC
TRBJ2-2 NA NA TRBV7-9 CASSLAARNTGELFF TGTGCCAGCAGCTTAGCCGCGCGAAACACCGGGGAGCTGTTTTTT
TRBJ1-2 NA NA TRBV2 CASMGSPLSNYGYTF TGTGCCAGCATGGGTAGCCCACTCTCTAACTATGGCTACACCTTC
TRBJ1-5 NA NA TRBV9 CASSVGGVNQPQHF TGTGCCAGCAGCGTCGGGGGGGTAAATCAGCCCCAGCATTTT
TRBJ1-6 NA TRBD1 TRBV5-6 CASSLGTGLSPLHF TGTGCCAGCAGCTTGGGGACAGGGCTTTCACCCCTCCACTTT
TRBJ2-2 once TRBD2 TRBV9 CASSVDLAGGLGTGELFF TGTGCCAGCAGCGTAGATCTAGCGGGGGGCCTGGGCACCGGGGAGCTGTTTTTT
TRBJ2-3 NA NA TRBV7-3 CASSLTQGSTDTQYF TGTGCCAGCAGCTTAACGCAGGGGAGCACAGATACGCAGTATTTT
TRBJ1-2 NA TRBD1 TRBV2 CASSDGEGADYGYTF TGTGCCAGCAGTGACGGAGAGGGGGCCGACTATGGCTACACCTTC
TRBJ1-2 NA TRBD1 TRBV29-1 CSVTGTGIGYGYTF TGCAGCGTAACCGGGACAGGGATCGGGTATGGCTACACCTTC
TRBJ2-1 NA TRBD1 TRBV2 CATRDRVNEQFF TGTGCCACCCGTGACAGGGTGAATGAGCAGTTCTTC
TRBJ2-5 NA NA TRBV5-1 CASSLGQKETQYF TGCGCCAGCAGCTTGGGACAGAAAGAGACCCAGTACTTC
TRBJ1-3 few NA TRBV6-6 CASSYRTGNTIYF TGTGCCAGCAGTTACCGAACAGGAAACACCATATATTTT
TRBJ2-2 NA TRBD2 TRBV6-4 CASSDWGGTGELFF TGTGCCAGCAGTGACTGGGGGGGAACCGGGGAGCTGTTTTTT
TRBJ2-1 NA TRBD1 TRBV5-1 CASSLGASGGFF TGCGCCAGCAGCTTGGGTGCCTCAGGGGGGTTCTTC
TRBJ1-1 NA NA TRBV5-1 CASSFEGAGAEAFF TGCGCCAGCAGCTTCGAGGGCGCGGGCGCTGAAGCTTTCTTT
TRBJ2-3 NA NA TRBV6-1 CASSEKFRGAFDSTDTQYF TGTGCCAGCAGTGAGAAGTTCCGGGGGGCCTTTGATAGCACAGATACGCAGTATTTT
TRBJ2-1 NA TRBD1 TRBV6-5 CASSYSRGGRDNEQFF TGTGCCAGCAGTTACTCGAGAGGGGGCCGGGACAATGAGCAGTTCTTC
TRBJ1-5 NA TRBD1 TRBV6-1 CASSGGTGGRQPQHF TGTGCCAGCAGTGGGGGGACAGGGGGCAGGCAGCCCCAGCATTTT
TRBJ1-1 NA TRBD1 TRBV6-5 CASSPGQALGDFF TGTGCCAGCAGCCCGGGACAGGCCCTAGGAGATTTCTTT
TRBJ2-1 NA TRBD1 TRBV2 CASRGTANNEQFF TGTGCCAGCCGTGGGACAGCCAACAATGAGCAGTTCTTC
TRBJ1-1 NA NA TRBV28 CASSLSSGNTEAFF TGTGCCAGCAGTTTATCATCCGGGAACACTGAAGCTTTCTTT
TRBJ1-2 NA NA TRBV6-6 CASSTVQGYGYTF TGTGCCAGCAGTACGGTTCAGGGATATGGCTACACCTTC
TRBJ1-2 NA NA TRBV28 CASSLHRMTGYTF TGTGCCAGCAGTTTACACAGAATGACGGGCTACACCTTC
TRBJ1-2 NA TRBD1 TRBV29-1 CSVEDPGGHGYTF TGCAGCGTTGAAGATCCAGGGGGCCATGGCTACACCTTC
TRBJ1-1 NA NA TRBV7-9 CASSQTAVEAFF TGTGCCAGCAGCCAGACAGCAGTTGAAGCTTTCTTT
TRBJ2-1 NA NA TRBV9 CASSVVQGTANEQFF TGTGCCAGCAGCGTAGTCCAGGGAACAGCAAATGAGCAGTTCTTC
TRBJ2-3 NA TRBD1 TRBV2 CASRDRETDTQYF TGTGCCAGCCGGGACAGGGAGACAGATACGCAGTATTTT